One T cell receptor (beta chain) is described in this entry. Its antigen is undetermined. The final CDR3 position lacks the conserved phenylalanine or tryptophan, pointing to a likely read error. Between the trimmed V and J ends, which lost 9 bases and 0 bases, there was a span of 16 bases. Germline V gene data show CDR1 as LNHNV and CDR2 as YYDKDF (reference sequence). CDR3 size: 15 residues. This specimen belongs to a study of T-cell reconstitution after alpha-beta-depleted transplantation in children. Preparing the TCRbeta library involved the use of unique molecular identifiers. Each CDR3 protein is one row after TCRdb ran MiXCR on the PCR reads. The profile shows 540,000 or so distinct CDR3 sequences, 20% to 25% of them singletons. Overall study results and limits: T-cell counts and diversity at one year post-transplant came mainly from newly produced T cells. It was reported that alpha-beta T cells came from several hundred expanded graft clones (about two months after transplant).

The V gene is TRBV15, the J gene TRBJ2-3; D assignment may be TRBD1 or TRBD2 (6 bases each). The TCR was taken from a boy younger than two who had a stem cell transplant for acute myeloid leukemia, so the T cells may come from the graft donor. The sample here was PBMCs, mostly from graft donor cells, taken 360 days after TCRalphabeta/CD19-depleted stem cell transplant. The DNA of the CDR3 is TGTGCCACTGGACAAGGGGGGAGAAGCACAGATACGCAGTATTGT. Its translation: CATGQGGRSTDTQYC.